The rows below give T cell receptor beta chains drawn from one sample of a study of Ad26.COV2.S vaccination and SARS-CoV-2 variants. Some clones are missing from TCRdb's copy, which holds only in-frame ones; the method was immunoSEQ multiplex PCR. The data hold about 370,000 clones, with around 91% observed a single time. The sample here was peripheral blood, taken in a trial of Ad26.COV2.S vaccine versus placebo. The source of these receptors is a person between 18 and 60 years old who received the Ad26.COV2.S COVID-19 vaccine or a placebo. The CDR3 runs from the conserved cysteine through the conserved F or W. A D gene is named only where the DNA matches it firmly. Not all rows give a size; the values are once, few, many and, for expanded clones, a class.

d_gene: .
j_gene: TRBJ1-6
v_gene: TRBV14
abundance: few
CDR3aa: CASSQGLGSNSPLHF
CDR3nt: TGTGCCAGCAGCCAAGGCCTAGGCTCGAATTCACCCCTCCACTTT

d_gene: .
j_gene: TRBJ2-2
v_gene: TRBV5-5
abundance: .
CDR3aa: CASSLVPDTGELFF
CDR3nt: TGTGCCAGCAGCTTGGTACCGGACACCGGGGAGCTGTTTTTT

d_gene: .
j_gene: TRBJ2-2
v_gene: TRBV6-4
abundance: .
CDR3aa: CASSPGASGELFF
CDR3nt: TGTGCCAGCAGTCCCGGGGCGTCCGGGGAGCTGTTTTTT

d_gene: .
j_gene: TRBJ2-3
v_gene: TRBV11-3
abundance: .
CDR3aa: CASSPRVFDTQYF
CDR3nt: TGTGCCAGCAGCCCACGTGTATTCGATACGCAGTATTTT

d_gene: TRBD2
j_gene: TRBJ2-3
v_gene: TRBV9
abundance: .
CDR3aa: CASSVVTSGSLQYF
CDR3nt: TGTGCCAGCAGCGTAGTAACTAGCGGGAGTCTACAGTATTTT

d_gene: TRBD2
j_gene: TRBJ2-2
v_gene: TRBV28
abundance: .
CDR3aa: CASSLGLASGELFF
CDR3nt: TGTGCCAGCAGTTTAGGACTAGCGAGCGGGGAGCTGTTTTTT

d_gene: TRBD1
j_gene: TRBJ2-7
v_gene: TRBV6-5
abundance: .
CDR3aa: CASSLGDRGREQYF
CDR3nt: TGTGCCAGCAGCCTCGGAGACAGGGGACGGGAGCAGTACTTC

d_gene: .
j_gene: TRBJ2-1
v_gene: TRBV28
abundance: .
CDR3aa: CASSLQGYNEQFF
CDR3nt: TGTGCCAGCAGTCTTCAGGGGTACAATGAGCAGTTCTTC

d_gene: .
j_gene: TRBJ2-7
v_gene: TRBV25-1
abundance: .
CDR3aa: CASSGAYEQYF
CDR3nt: TGTGCCAGCAGCGGCGCCTACGAGCAGTACTTC

d_gene: .
j_gene: TRBJ1-2
v_gene: TRBV4-2
abundance: .
CDR3aa: CASSQFPASNYGYTF
CDR3nt: TGTGCCAGCAGCCAATTTCCAGCGAGCAACTATGGCTACACCTTC

d_gene: .
j_gene: TRBJ2-3
v_gene: TRBV13
abundance: .
CDR3aa: CASSPGRGRTDTQYF
CDR3nt: TGTGCCAGCAGCCCAGGTAGGGGCCGCACAGATACGCAGTATTTT

d_gene: .
j_gene: TRBJ2-2
v_gene: TRBV9
abundance: .
CDR3aa: CASSVAGGELFF
CDR3nt: TGTGCCAGCAGCGTAGCGGGCGGGGAGCTGTTTTTT

d_gene: TRBD2
j_gene: TRBJ2-3
v_gene: TRBV10-3
abundance: .
CDR3aa: CAISESGSGSVNTQYF
CDR3nt: TGTGCCATCAGTGAGTCGGGTAGCGGGAGTGTGAATACGCAGTATTTT

d_gene: TRBD2
j_gene: TRBJ2-7
v_gene: TRBV27
abundance: .
CDR3aa: CASSLSGTSRTTEQYF
CDR3nt: TGTGCCAGCAGTTTATCGGGGACTAGCCGGACCACCGAGCAGTACTTC

d_gene: .
j_gene: TRBJ1-1
v_gene: TRBV21-1
abundance: once
CDR3aa: CASSLNGPPNTEAFF
CDR3nt: TGTGCCAGCTCCTTAAACGGCCCGCCGAACACTGAAGCTTTCTTT

d_gene: TRBD1
j_gene: TRBJ1-2
v_gene: TRBV4-3
abundance: once
CDR3aa: CASSQRPTGVNYGYTF
CDR3nt: TGCGCCAGCAGCCAGAGACCGACAGGGGTGAACTATGGCTACACCTTC

d_gene: .
j_gene: TRBJ2-1
v_gene: TRBV5-1
abundance: .
CDR3aa: CASSAQTRNEQFF
CDR3nt: TGCGCCAGCAGCGCCCAGACTAGGAATGAGCAGTTCTTC

d_gene: .
j_gene: TRBJ2-7
v_gene: TRBV11-3
abundance: .
CDR3aa: CASSPRGKGYEQYF
CDR3nt: TGTGCCAGCAGCCCCCGAGGGAAAGGCTACGAGCAGTACTTC

d_gene: .
j_gene: TRBJ2-7
v_gene: TRBV12-3/TRBV12-4
abundance: .
CDR3aa: CASSLYYEQYF
CDR3nt: TGTGCCAGCAGTTTATATTACGAGCAGTACTTC

d_gene: .
j_gene: TRBJ1-5
v_gene: TRBV4-1
abundance: .
CDR3aa: CASSQAPRQPQHF
CDR3nt: TGCGCCAGCAGCCAAGCCCCACGTCAGCCCCAGCATTTT

d_gene: TRBD2
j_gene: TRBJ2-1
v_gene: TRBV19
abundance: .
CDR3aa: CASSPPGLGGRYEQFF
CDR3nt: TGTGCCAGTAGTCCCCCGGGACTAGGGGGTCGGTATGAGCAGTTCTTC

d_gene: TRBD2
j_gene: TRBJ2-7
v_gene: TRBV5-1
abundance: .
CDR3aa: CASSLASGGYEQYF
CDR3nt: TGCGCCAGCAGCTTGGCTAGCGGGGGATACGAGCAGTACTTC

d_gene: .
j_gene: TRBJ1-1
v_gene: TRBV27
abundance: .
CDR3aa: CASRTWNTEAFF
CDR3nt: TGTGCCAGCAGAACATGGAACACTGAAGCTTTCTTT

d_gene: .
j_gene: TRBJ2-1
v_gene: TRBV28
abundance: .
CDR3aa: CASRRRKGLRDEQFF
CDR3nt: TGTGCCAGCAGACGCCGAAAGGGACTCCGGGATGAGCAGTTCTTC

d_gene: TRBD2
j_gene: TRBJ2-1
v_gene: TRBV2
abundance: .
CDR3aa: CASSVSGLVLNEQFF
CDR3nt: TGTGCCAGCAGTGTTTCGGGACTAGTGCTCAATGAGCAGTTCTTC

d_gene: .
j_gene: TRBJ2-1
v_gene: TRBV6-5
abundance: .
CDR3aa: CASSRGASYNEQFF
CDR3nt: TGTGCCAGCAGTCGAGGGGCCTCCTACAATGAGCAGTTCTTC

d_gene: .
j_gene: TRBJ2-7
v_gene: TRBV5-5
abundance: .
CDR3aa: CASSLGQGRHEQYF
CDR3nt: TGTGCCAGCAGCTTGGGTCAGGGTCGACACGAGCAGTACTTC

d_gene: .
j_gene: TRBJ1-2
v_gene: TRBV28
abundance: .
CDR3aa: CASSLSGSYGYTF
CDR3nt: TGTGCCAGCAGTTTATCGGGTAGCTATGGCTACACCTTC

d_gene: TRBD1
j_gene: TRBJ1-2
v_gene: TRBV5-1
abundance: .
CDR3aa: CASSLDRGSYGYTF
CDR3nt: TGCGCCAGCAGCTTGGACAGGGGGAGCTATGGCTACACCTTC

d_gene: .
j_gene: TRBJ1-2
v_gene: TRBV5-1
abundance: once
CDR3aa: CASSTDGLNYGYTF
CDR3nt: TGCGCCAGCAGCACGGACGGCCTCAACTATGGCTACACCTTC

d_gene: TRBD1
j_gene: TRBJ2-7
v_gene: TRBV5-1
abundance: .
CDR3aa: CASSLGTGPYEQYF
CDR3nt: TGCGCCAGCAGCTTGGGGACAGGGCCCTACGAGCAGTACTTC

d_gene: TRBD1
j_gene: TRBJ2-3
v_gene: TRBV25-1
abundance: .
CDR3aa: CASSRDRGSSDTQYF
CDR3nt: TGTGCCAGCAGCCGGGACAGGGGATCCTCCGATACGCAGTATTTT

d_gene: TRBD1
j_gene: TRBJ2-2
v_gene: TRBV14
abundance: .
CDR3aa: CASSQVYRGSGGELFF
CDR3nt: TGTGCCAGCAGCCAAGTGTACAGGGGTTCTGGCGGGGAGCTGTTTTTT

d_gene: .
j_gene: TRBJ2-2
v_gene: TRBV5-1
abundance: .
CDR3aa: CASSLSENTGELFF
CDR3nt: TGCGCCAGCAGCTTGTCCGAGAACACCGGGGAGCTGTTTTTT

d_gene: .
j_gene: TRBJ1-2
v_gene: TRBV27
abundance: .
CDR3aa: CASSNRARGYGYTF
CDR3nt: TGTGCCAGCAGTAACAGGGCGCGGGGGTATGGCTACACCTTC

d_gene: TRBD2
j_gene: TRBJ2-2
v_gene: TRBV7-9
abundance: .
CDR3aa: CASRQGSGSSNTGELFF
CDR3nt: TGTGCCAGCCGCCAGGGTAGCGGGAGTTCGAACACCGGGGAGCTGTTTTTT

d_gene: .
j_gene: TRBJ2-7
v_gene: TRBV6-5
abundance: .
CDR3aa: CASSSPIWAHEQYF
CDR3nt: TGTGCCAGCAGTTCCCCCATATGGGCCCACGAGCAGTACTTC

d_gene: .
j_gene: TRBJ1-3
v_gene: TRBV28
abundance: .
CDR3aa: CASSLGGTGNTIYF
CDR3nt: TGTGCCAGCAGTTTAGGGGGTACTGGAAACACCATATATTTT

d_gene: .
j_gene: TRBJ2-1
v_gene: TRBV4-1
abundance: .
CDR3aa: CASSLRGPAINEQFF
CDR3nt: TGCGCCAGCAGCCTCCGGGGTCCGGCTATCAATGAGCAGTTCTTC

d_gene: TRBD1
j_gene: TRBJ1-1
v_gene: TRBV24-1
abundance: .
CDR3aa: CATSDLASGGMGAFF
CDR3nt: TGTGCCACCAGTGATTTGGCGTCAGGGGGAATGGGAGCTTTCTTT

d_gene: .
j_gene: TRBJ2-5
v_gene: TRBV5-1
abundance: .
CDR3aa: CASSLEGGETQYF
CDR3nt: TGCGCCAGCAGCTTGGAAGGGGGGGAGACCCAGTACTTC

d_gene: .
j_gene: TRBJ1-4
v_gene: TRBV30
abundance: .
CDR3aa: CAAHLYGRNEKLFF
CDR3nt: TGTGCCGCACACCTGTACGGGAGGAATGAAAAACTGTTTTTT

d_gene: TRBD1
j_gene: TRBJ1-2
v_gene: TRBV4-1
abundance: .
CDR3aa: CASSQTEGASNYGYTF
CDR3nt: TGCGCCAGCAGCCAAACCGAGGGGGCGTCGAACTATGGCTACACCTTC

d_gene: TRBD2
j_gene: TRBJ2-3
v_gene: TRBV9
abundance: .
CDR3aa: CASSVEVDGLAGTDTQYF
CDR3nt: TGTGCCAGCAGCGTAGAGGTGGACGGACTAGCGGGAACAGATACGCAGTATTTT

d_gene: .
j_gene: TRBJ1-5
v_gene: TRBV19
abundance: .
CDR3aa: CASSPQVVQPQHF
CDR3nt: TGTGCCAGTAGTCCCCAGGTGGTGCAGCCCCAGCATTTT

d_gene: .
j_gene: TRBJ2-6
v_gene: TRBV7-2
abundance: .
CDR3aa: CASSLRGMSSGANVLTF
CDR3nt: TGTGCCAGCAGCTTGAGGGGAATGAGCTCTGGGGCCAACGTCCTGACTTTC

d_gene: TRBD2
j_gene: TRBJ2-7
v_gene: TRBV19
abundance: .
CDR3aa: CASSTGLASSYEQYF
CDR3nt: TGTGCCAGTAGTACAGGACTAGCGAGCTCCTACGAGCAGTACTTC

d_gene: TRBD2
j_gene: TRBJ2-1
v_gene: TRBV28
abundance: .
CDR3aa: CASGTRLHEQFF
CDR3nt: TGTGCCAGCGGGACTAGGCTCCATGAGCAGTTCTTC

d_gene: .
j_gene: TRBJ2-3
v_gene: TRBV6-5
abundance: .
CDR3aa: CASTLRDLNWDTQYF
CDR3nt: TGTGCCAGCACCCTCCGGGACCTCAACTGGGATACGCAGTATTTT

d_gene: .
j_gene: TRBJ2-1
v_gene: TRBV9
abundance: once
CDR3aa: CASSVEGEDEQFF
CDR3nt: TGTGCCAGCAGCGTAGAAGGGGAGGATGAGCAGTTCTTC

d_gene: TRBD2
j_gene: TRBJ2-3
v_gene: TRBV7-2
abundance: .
CDR3aa: CASSLRTSVTNTQYF
CDR3nt: TGTGCCAGCAGCCTCAGGACTAGCGTCACCAATACGCAGTATTTT

d_gene: TRBD1
j_gene: TRBJ1-1
v_gene: TRBV6-5
abundance: .
CDR3aa: CASSYSKGTAEAFF
CDR3nt: TGTGCCAGCAGTTACTCGAAGGGGACAGCTGAAGCTTTCTTT